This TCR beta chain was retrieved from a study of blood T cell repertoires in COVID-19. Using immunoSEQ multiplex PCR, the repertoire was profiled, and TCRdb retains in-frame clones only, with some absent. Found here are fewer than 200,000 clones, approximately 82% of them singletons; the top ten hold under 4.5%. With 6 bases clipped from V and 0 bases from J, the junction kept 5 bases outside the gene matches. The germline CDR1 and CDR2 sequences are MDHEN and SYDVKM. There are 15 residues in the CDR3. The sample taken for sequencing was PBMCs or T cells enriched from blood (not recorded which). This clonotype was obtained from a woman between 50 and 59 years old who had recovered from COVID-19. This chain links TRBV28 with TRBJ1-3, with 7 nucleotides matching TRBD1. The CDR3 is CASSPGTASGNTIYF. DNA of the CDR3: TGTGCCAGCAGCCCGGGGACAGCCTCTGGAAACACCATATATTTT. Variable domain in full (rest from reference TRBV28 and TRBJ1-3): DVKVTQSSRYLVKRTGEKVFLECVQDMDHENMFWYRQDPGLGLRLIYFSYDVKMKEKGDIPEGYSVSREKKERFSLILESASTNQTSMYLCASSPGTASGNTIYFGEGSWLTVV.